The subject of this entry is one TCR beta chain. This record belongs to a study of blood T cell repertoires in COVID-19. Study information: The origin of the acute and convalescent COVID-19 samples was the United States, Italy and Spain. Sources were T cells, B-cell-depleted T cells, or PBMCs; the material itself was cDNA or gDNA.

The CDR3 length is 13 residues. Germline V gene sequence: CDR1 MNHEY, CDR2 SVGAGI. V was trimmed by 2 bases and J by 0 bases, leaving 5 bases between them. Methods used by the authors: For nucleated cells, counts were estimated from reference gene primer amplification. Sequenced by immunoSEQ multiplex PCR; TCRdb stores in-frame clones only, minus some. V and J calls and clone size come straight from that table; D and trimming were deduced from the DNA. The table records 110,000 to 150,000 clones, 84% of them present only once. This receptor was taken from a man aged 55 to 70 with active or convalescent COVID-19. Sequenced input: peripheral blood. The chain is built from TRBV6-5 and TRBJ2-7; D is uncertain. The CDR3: CASSYASSYEQYF. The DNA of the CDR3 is TGTGCCAGCAGTTACGCTAGCTCCTACGAGCAGTACTTC.